The next 27 T cell receptor beta chains were all read from a single sample in a study of T-cell memory formation after mild COVID-19. From the 5' RACE reads, TCRdb called clonotypes with MiXCR, one entry per CDR3 protein. The sample carries around 190,000 distinct CDR3 sequences, less than 20% recorded once. The sample was PBMCs or a T cell subset sorted from them (not recorded which). The receptors shown here come from a man younger than 30 who had mild COVID-19 (a few samples of this study predate the infection). Cell type and time point are not known.

This clonotype was found a few times. J is TRBJ2-1 and V is TRBV7-4; TRBD2 agrees at 8 bases. CDR1 and CDR2 (germline): SGHVT, SQSDAQ. The CDR3 runs to 15 residues. The junction had 8 bases not matched to a gene; V was cut back by 7 bases and J by 3 bases. CDR3 in amino acids: CASTIYGTSYNEQFF. The CDR3 DNA reads TGTGCCAGCACCATCTATGGGACTAGCTACAATGAGCAGTTCTTC.

Only a few counts were recorded for this clonotype. The gene calls are TRBV7-2 and TRBJ1-2; 8 bases line up with TRBD1. The V segment lost 2 bases and the J segment 8 bases; nucleotides outside the gene matches: 13. CDR1 and CDR2 (germline): SGHTA, FQGNSA. The CDR3 consists of 16 residues. The DNA for the CDR3 is TGTGCCAGCAGCTTAAGGGACCCCAGGGGGCAGCGGGGCTACACCTTC. This translates into CASSLRDPRGQRGYTF.

This clonotype has just a few counts. DNA of the CDR3: TGTGCCAGCAGCCCTCGCCTCGGACAGGGGTTCGGAAATGAAAAACTGTTTTTT. This gives the protein CASSPRLGQGFGNEKLFF. This chain uses TRBV5-6 with TRBJ1-4, with 9 bases aligning to TRBD1. The V gene's germline CDR1 is SGHDT and CDR2 YYEEEE. CDR3 length equals 18 residues. Unmatched junction bases numbered 15, after V lost 4 bases and J lost 5 bases.

The chain couples TRBV4-1 to TRBJ2-3, with D possibly matching TRBD2 (5 bases). Per germline, CDR1 MGHRA and CDR2 YSYEKL. There are 14 residues in the CDR3. V was shortened by 8 bases and J by 1 base, with 13 bases between the two germline ends. CDR3 bases: TGCGCCAGCGTATCTAGCCCGGGCACAGATACGCAGTATTTT. Residues: CASVSSPGTDTQYF.

This clonotype was recorded a few times. The V and J genes are TRBV20-1 and TRBJ1-6; D gene unclear. CDR3 size: 13 residues. The germline V gene has CDR1 DFQATT and CDR2 SNEGSKA (reference sequence). The ends were cut back, 8 bases at V and 9 bases at J, with 17 bases in the middle. CDR3 loop: CSPYRPAGSPLHF. Here the CDR3 DNA reads TGCAGTCCCTACCGCCCCGCCGGTTCACCCCTCCACTTT.

This chain joins TRBV27 and TRBJ2-5, with D perhaps matching TRBD2 (6 bases). Germline CDR1 and CDR2: MNHEY and SMNVEV (reference sequence). Trimming took 5 bases from V and 5 from J, leaving 15 bases between them. CDR3 length equals 14 residues. The CDR3 spells CASSPRAGGETQYF. Written as DNA, the CDR3 is TGTGCCAGCAGTCCGCGGGCAGGAGGGGAGACCCAGTACTTC.

Points on this clonotype: The germline gene is not matched at one end of the junction; a read error may be the cause. The chain has TRBV12-3 or TRBV12-4 and TRBJ2-7; 11 bases fit TRBD1. The CDR3 spans 14 residues. This CDR3 is CASSWTGGGLTWHF. In nucleotides, the CDR3 is TGTGCCAGCAGCTGGACAGGGGGCGGGCTAACTTGGCACTTC.

This clonotype appeared many times. The V call is TRBV28, the J call TRBJ1-1; D is undetermined. V lost 3 bases to trimming and J lost 0 bases, with 8 bases between them. Germline V gene lookup returns CDR1 MDHEN and CDR2 SYDVKM. The CDR3 sequence is 14 residues long. The CDR3 sequence is CASSLGSMNTEAFF. The CDR3 nucleotides read TGTGCCAGCAGTTTGGGCAGTATGAACACTGAAGCTTTCTTT.

The chain carries TRBV7-2 and TRBJ2-3; the D call may be TRBD1 or TRBD2 (6 bases each). V shed 0 bases and J shed 4 bases, with 17 bases lying between them. CDR1 is SGHTA, CDR2 FQGNSA, per germline. The CDR3 has 17 residues. The CDR3 protein is CASSLAGGGGAADTQYF. In DNA, the CDR3 is TGTGCCAGCAGCTTAGCTGGGGGCGGCGGGGCCGCAGATACGCAGTATTTT.

The gene calls are TRBV19 and TRBJ2-7; 7 bases map to TRBD1. V was clipped by 3 bases and J by 7 bases; unmatched bases: 15. CDR3 length: 16 amino acids. Germline lookup yields CDR1 LNHDA and CDR2 SQIVND (reference sequence). For the CDR3, the DNA is TGTGCCAGTAGTATGGACGGACAGGTGGAGATGGGGGAGCAGTACTTC. Residues: CASSMDGQVEMGEQYF. The full variable domain, rest sourced from reference TRBV19 and TRBJ2-7, is DGGITQSPKYLFRKEGQNVTLSCEQNLNHDAMYWYRQDPGQGLRLIYYSQIVNDFQKGDIAEGYSVSREKKESFPLTVTSAQKNPTAFYLCASSMDGQVEMGEQYFGPGTRLTVT.

The J gene is TRBJ1-4, the V gene TRBV9; D not certain. The CDR3 is made up of 14 amino acids. Deletions cut 3 bases from V and 8 bases from J, with 14 bases between. Germline loops: CDR1 SGDLS, CDR2 YYNGEE. Here the CDR3 reads CASSATWRGEKLFF. CDR3 coding DNA: TGTGCCAGCAGCGCTACTTGGAGAGGGGAAAAACTGTTTTTT. Combining the CDR3 with reference TRBV9 and TRBJ1-4 gives the whole variable domain DSGVTQTPKHLITATGQRVTLRCSPRSGDLSVYWYQQSLDQGLQFLIQYYNGEERAKGNILERFSAQQFPDLHSELNLSSLELGDSALYFCASSATWRGEKLFFGSGTQLSVL.

This clonotype has a handful of counts. The chain employs TRBV13 and TRBJ1-6; D is unresolved. The germline CDR1 and CDR2 sequences are PRHDT and FYEKMQ (reference sequence). V was clipped by 3 bases and J by 5 bases, with 14 bases between them. The CDR3 has 16 amino acids. The CDR3 region is CASSFRRRTHNSPLHF. In DNA, the CDR3 is TGTGCCAGCAGCTTCCGGAGGAGAACACATAATTCACCCCTCCACTTT.

This clonotype was counted only a few times. V is TRBV20-1 and J is TRBJ1-5; TRBD1 aligns across 7 bases. The CDR3 runs 14 residues. The V gene's germline CDR1 is DFQATT and CDR2 SNEGSKA (reference sequence). J lost 3 bases, V lost 2 bases, and 4 bases had no gene match. In DNA form, the CDR3 reads TGCAGTGCTAGATCCGGGACAGTCAATCAGCCCCAGCATTTT. This gives the protein CSARSGTVNQPQHF.

This clonotype was observed a few times. The rearrangement uses TRBV4-3 and TRBJ2-3; 9 nucleotides match TRBD1. The CDR3 totals 16 residues. The junction had 10 bases not matched to a gene; V was cut back by 3 bases and J by 6 bases. The germline CDR1 and CDR2 sequences are LGHNA and YSLEER. CDR3 protein: CASSHAIGQGLDTQYF. As DNA, the CDR3 is TGCGCCAGCAGCCACGCAATCGGACAGGGGTTGGATACGCAGTATTTT.

The sample holds a few counts of this clonotype. The CDR3 region has the DNA TGTGCCAGCACCTGGGCTAGCGGGGGGTCTAATACGCAGTATTTT. It yields the protein CASTWASGGSNTQYF. The J gene is TRBJ2-3, the V gene TRBV7-9; 11 bases align to TRBD2. CDR3 length: 15 amino acids. V trimming: 7 bases; J trimming: 7 bases; junction bases outside the gene matches: 10. From germline, CDR1 is SEHNR and CDR2 FQNEAQ (reference sequence).

This clonotype was recorded at least ten times. The chain joins TRBV5-1 to TRBJ2-4; D may be TRBD2 (5 bases). V dropped 4 bases and J dropped 3 bases, with 17 bases sitting between them. The CDR3 extends over 16 amino acids. CDR1 is SGHRS and CDR2 is YFSETQ in the germline V gene. CDR3 bases: TGCGCCAGCAGCGGCCTCGGGGATGCCGTCAAAAACATTCAGTACTTC. This codes for CASSGLGDAVKNIQYF.

This clonotype was counted only a few times. The chain has TRBV15 and TRBJ1-4; 7 nucleotides agree with TRBD1. Trimming took 5 bases from V and 0 from J; bases not matched to a gene: 9. From germline, CDR1 is LNHNV and CDR2 YYDKDF (reference sequence). The CDR3 spans 17 residues. CDR3 sequence reads: CATSLSTGIATNEKLFF. In DNA, the CDR3 is TGTGCCACCAGCCTCTCGACAGGGATAGCAACTAATGAAAAACTGTTTTTT.

V and J are TRBV9 and TRBJ2-2; TRBD2 matches at 12 bases. The germline V gene encodes CDR1 SGDLS and CDR2 YYNGEE. CDR3 size: 18 residues. V was pared by 2 bases and J by 6 bases, with 11 bases of the junction left unmatched. The CDR3 nucleotides are TGTGCCAGCAGCGTCGACACTAGCGGGGGGTTCGGAGCCGGGGAGCTGTTTTTT. Translating gives CASSVDTSGGFGAGELFF. The variable domain in full, completed from reference TRBV9 and TRBJ2-2, reads DSGVTQTPKHLITATGQRVTLRCSPRSGDLSVYWYQQSLDQGLQFLIQYYNGEERAKGNILERFSAQQFPDLHSELNLSSLELGDSALYFCASSVDTSGGFGAGELFFGEGSRLTVL.

The gene calls are TRBV5-1 and TRBJ1-1; perhaps TRBD1 as D (6 bases). The germline CDR1 and CDR2 sequences are SGHRS and YFSETQ. V gave up 0 bases and J gave up 0 bases, with 9 bases separating them. This CDR3 contains 15 residues. As DNA, the CDR3 is TGCGCCAGCAGCTTGGAGGGGGAGGTGAACACTGAAGCTTTCTTT. It yields the protein CASSLEGEVNTEAFF.

This clonotype was seen only a few times. The chain joins TRBV2 to TRBJ1-6; D call uncertain. The CDR3 has 14 residues. Trimming removed 6 bases at V and 10 bases at J, with 16 bases between. In germline, CDR1 is SNHLY, CDR2 FYNNEI. CDR3 region: CASRPHMEESPLHF. The CDR3 coding sequence is TGTGCCAGCAGGCCTCACATGGAAGAATCACCCCTCCACTTT.

This clonotype has more than one count but fewer than ten. The chain has TRBV18 and TRBJ2-1, with D hard to call. CDR3 size: 15 residues. V lost 3 bases, J lost 3 bases, and 12 bases lay in between. CDR1 KGHSH and CDR2 LQKENI come from the germline V gene. As DNA, the CDR3 is TGTGCCAGCTCACCGCCCAACGGGCTCTACAATGAGCAGTTCTTC. Its translation is CASSPPNGLYNEQFF.

This clonotype has at least ten counts. The chain joins TRBV27 to TRBJ1-1, with 9 bases identical to TRBD1. CDR3 length: 15 amino acids. Per the germline V gene, CDR1 is MNHEY and CDR2 is SMNVEV (reference sequence). The V segment lost 3 bases and the J segment 3 bases; nucleotides outside the gene matches: 5. The CDR3 is CASSFEGQGHTEAFF. In nucleotides, the CDR3 is TGTGCCAGCAGTTTTGAGGGACAGGGTCACACTGAAGCTTTCTTT.

This clonotype has just a few counts. The V call is TRBV28, the J call TRBJ2-3; D is unresolved. The CDR3 extends over 12 amino acids. V gave up 8 bases and J gave up 6 bases, with 12 bases separating them. Germline V gene data show CDR1 as MDHEN and CDR2 as SYDVKM. This CDR3 reads CASRSFLDTQYF. CDR3 sequence (DNA): TGTGCCAGCCGTAGTTTTTTGGATACGCAGTATTTT.

The chain uses TRBV25-1 and TRBJ1-4; 8 bases agree with TRBD1. The CDR3 totals 13 residues. After removal of 6 bases from V and 7 bases from J, the junction contained 4 bases not matched to a gene. The V gene's germline CDR1 is MGHDK and CDR2 SYGVNS. CDR3 nucleotides: TGTGCCAGCAGCAGACAGGGGACTGAAAAACTGTTTTTT. Protein sequence: CASSRQGTEKLFF.

The chain employs TRBV7-9 and TRBJ1-2; the D gene is possibly TRBD1 (5 bases). The V gene lost 1 base and the J gene lost 4 bases, with 10 bases spanning the gap. The CDR3 spans 14 residues. Germline V gene lookup returns CDR1 SEHNR and CDR2 FQNEAQ (reference sequence). The CDR3 nucleotides read TGTGCCAGCAGCTTAGGCAGGGAAAGCTATGGCTACACCTTC. This codes for CASSLGRESYGYTF. Full variable domain (outside the CDR3, taken from reference TRBV7-9 and TRBJ1-2): DTGVSQNPRHKITKRGQNVTFRCDPISEHNRLYWYRQTLGQGPEFLTYFQNEAQLEKSRLLSDRFSAERPKGSFSTLEIQRTEQGDSAMYLCASSLGRESYGYTFGSGTRLTVV.

The table lists this clonotype with a few counts. V and J are TRBV6-5 and TRBJ1-1; the D is unclear. Germline-derived CDR1 and CDR2 are MNHEY and SVGAGI. This CDR3 is 13 amino acids long. V was trimmed by 5 bases and J by 7 bases, leaving 14 bases between them. Here the CDR3 reads CASSASMVGEAFF. In DNA form, the CDR3 reads TGTGCCAGCAGTGCCTCGATGGTGGGTGAAGCTTTCTTT.

The chain is built from TRBV7-3 and TRBJ2-7, with D unclear. V dropped 5 bases and J dropped 5 bases, with 13 bases sitting between them. Per germline, CDR1 SGHTA and CDR2 FQGTGA. This CDR3 is 13 amino acids long. CDR3 amino acids: CASSPGGPNEQYF. The DNA of the CDR3 is TGTGCCAGCAGCCCCGGTGGTCCCAACGAGCAGTACTTC.